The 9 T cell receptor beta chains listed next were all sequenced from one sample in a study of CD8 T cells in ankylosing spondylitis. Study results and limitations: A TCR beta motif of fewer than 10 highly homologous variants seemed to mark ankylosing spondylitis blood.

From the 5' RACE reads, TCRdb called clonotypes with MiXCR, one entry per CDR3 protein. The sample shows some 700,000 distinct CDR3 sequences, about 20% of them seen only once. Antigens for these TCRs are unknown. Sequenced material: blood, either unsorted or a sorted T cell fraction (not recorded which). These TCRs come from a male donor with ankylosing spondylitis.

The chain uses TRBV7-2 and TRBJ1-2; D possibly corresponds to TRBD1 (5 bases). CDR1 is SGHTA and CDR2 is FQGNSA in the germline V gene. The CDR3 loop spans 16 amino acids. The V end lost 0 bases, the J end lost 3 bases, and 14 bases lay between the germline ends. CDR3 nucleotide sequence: TGTGCCAGCAGCTTAGCGCCCGGGGGTTTAGACTATGGCTACACCTTC. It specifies CASSLAPGGLDYGYTF.

The CDR3: CASSFQWSYEQYF. The DNA for the CDR3 is TGTGCCAGCAGCTTCCAGTGGTCTTACGAGCAGTACTTC. The chain is built from TRBV7-2 and TRBJ2-7; the D is unclear. This CDR3 region has 13 residues. V was cut by 3 bases and J by 4 bases, with 10 bases left in between. Germline CDR1 SGHTA, CDR2 FQGNSA.

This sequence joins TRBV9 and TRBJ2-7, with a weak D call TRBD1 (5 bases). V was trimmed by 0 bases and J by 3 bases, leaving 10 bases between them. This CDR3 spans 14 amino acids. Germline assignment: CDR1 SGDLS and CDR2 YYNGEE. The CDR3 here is CASSVGPGRYEQYF. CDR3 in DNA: TGTGCCAGCAGCGTAGGACCAGGGCGCTACGAGCAGTACTTC.

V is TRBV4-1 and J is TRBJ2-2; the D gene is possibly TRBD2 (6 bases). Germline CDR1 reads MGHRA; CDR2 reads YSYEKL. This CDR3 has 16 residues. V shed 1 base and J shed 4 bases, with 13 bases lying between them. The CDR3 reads CASSQVMGGVTGELFF. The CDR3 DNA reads TGCGCCAGCAGCCAAGTTATGGGAGGCGTCACCGGGGAGCTGTTTTTT.

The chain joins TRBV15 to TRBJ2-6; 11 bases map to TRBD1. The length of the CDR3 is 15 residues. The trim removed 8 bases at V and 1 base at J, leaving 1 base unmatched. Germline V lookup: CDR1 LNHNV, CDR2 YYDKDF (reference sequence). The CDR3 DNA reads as TGTGCCACCGGACAGGGGGCATCTGGGGCCAACGTCCTGACTTTC. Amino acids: CATGQGASGANVLTF. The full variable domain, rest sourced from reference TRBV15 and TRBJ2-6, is DAMVIQNPRYQVTQFGKPVTLSCSQTLNHNVMYWYQQKSSQAPKLLFHYYDKDFNNEADTPDNFQSRRPNTSFCFLDIRSPGLGDTAMYLCATGQGASGANVLTFGAGSRLTVL.

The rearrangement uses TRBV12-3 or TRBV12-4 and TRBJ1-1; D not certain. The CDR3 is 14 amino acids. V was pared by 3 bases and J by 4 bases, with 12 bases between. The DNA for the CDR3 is TGTGCCAGCAGTTTGGTAGAGGGAGGCACTGAAGCTTTCTTT. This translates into CASSLVEGGTEAFF.

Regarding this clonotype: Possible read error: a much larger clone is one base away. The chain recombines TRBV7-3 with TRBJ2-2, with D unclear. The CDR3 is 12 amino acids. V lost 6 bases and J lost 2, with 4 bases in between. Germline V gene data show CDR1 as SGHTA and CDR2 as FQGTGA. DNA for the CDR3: TGTGCCAGCAGATATAACACCGGGGAGCTGTTTTTT. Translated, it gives CASRYNTGELFF.

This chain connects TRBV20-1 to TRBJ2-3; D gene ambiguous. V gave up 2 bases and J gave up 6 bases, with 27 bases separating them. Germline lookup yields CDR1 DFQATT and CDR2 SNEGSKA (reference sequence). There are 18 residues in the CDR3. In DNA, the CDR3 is TGCAGTGCTAGACCAACCACTATTACCGGGCCCTTAGGGGATACGCAGTATTTT. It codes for CSARPTTITGPLGDTQYF.

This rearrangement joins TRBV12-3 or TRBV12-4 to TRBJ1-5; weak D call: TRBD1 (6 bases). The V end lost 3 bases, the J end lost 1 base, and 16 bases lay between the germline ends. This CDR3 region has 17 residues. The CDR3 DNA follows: TGTGCCAGCAGTTTGGGACAACTGGGTGGGAGCAATCAGCCCCAGCATTTT. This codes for CASSLGQLGGSNQPQHF.